This T cell receptor (beta chain) stems from a study of cytomegalovirus exposure and HLA in healthy donors (dated by TCRdb to 2017 to 2019). Concerning the study at large: An earlier analysis of approximately 600 of the donors reported roughly 270 Gb of sequence data and about 100 million unique TCR beta sequences from 150 million to 200 million T cells. About five DR-DQ haplotypes were handled as single units for association and clustering because linkage in the cohort was strong. The T cell repertoires of 666 subjects were profiled by immunosequencing and related to cytomegalovirus serostatus. Of the approximately 400 genotyped donors, approximately 80% were placed in the genetic ancestry cluster associated with self-reported Caucasian donors. An earlier analysis of roughly 600 of the donors used high-throughput TCR beta sequencing to judge whether each TCR beta V gene segment behaved as functional or pseudogenic. Alongside the repertoire data, information on donor age, sex, ethnicity and CMV serostatus was compiled. Roughly 300 gigabases of sequencing data and approximately 92 million unique TCR sequences made up an early release that covered 640 HLA-typed donors. The study combined high-throughput TCR immunosequencing, statistical association of individual TCRs with disease status, and machine learning to predict cytomegalovirus infection status. The study aimed to test whether signatures of past pathogen exposure could be identified by cataloging public T cell receptors. Along with the roughly 670-subject first cohort, a separate validation cohort of around 120 different subjects was used. HLA typing covered class I and class II loci at four-digit resolution. The number of typed donors differed by locus: about 620-640 for A, B, C, DRB1 and DQB1; 500 to 550 for DQA1; 606 for DPA1; and approximately 450 for DPB1. Rather than drawing on any new phenotypic data, the later analysis identified candidate immune exposures from TCR beta sequences and the way those sequences occurred across donors. Among about 400 genotyped donors of the cohort, an average of roughly 230,000 unique TCR beta nucleotide sequences was sequenced per donor, of which 15% to 20% were non-productive. A later genetic analysis used genome-wide SNP genotypes for about three fifths of the roughly 700 donors, treating that subset as a discovery cohort. Every repertoire in the discovery cohort had been generated on one and the same sequencing platform. A later analysis re-examined previously published TCR beta repertoires from 610 or so donors and added high-resolution HLA genotyping to investigate patterns of TCR occurrence.

Relative to germline, V is 3 bases shorter and J is 2 bases shorter, with 13 bases between their ends. Per the germline V gene, LGHNA is the CDR1 and YNFKEQ is the CDR2. Measured from the cysteine to the phenylalanine, the CDR3 is 15 residues long. Of all the DNA, just the CDR3 is kept, 45 bases in frame from base 1. In total, about 650 healthy bone marrow donors made up the cohort. Cohort members were all nominally healthy when sampled, although unrecorded immune exposures were likely present. The donor tested CMV seropositive and was one of the 289 seropositive cohort members. A peripheral blood sample was collected from each donor, and TCR beta sequencing was performed on peripheral blood mononuclear cells. Genomic DNA extraction from the blood cell samples was performed with the Qiagen DNeasy Blood Extraction Kit. Notes on this clone: Its antigen target is currently unknown. The record has no base qualities; no much larger clone is one base away.

Results the study describes overall, beyond this receptor: Most TCR sequences were observed very rarely across donors, whereas some public TCRs were present in many individuals. According to a later analysis, parvovirus B19, influenza, CMV and Epstein-Barr virus appeared linked to several top co-occurrence clusters. According to a later genetic analysis, donors in an Asian-associated ancestry cluster had fewer N-insertions in productive TCRs than the approximately 700-donor mean. A later analysis associated around 16,000 TCR beta sequences with specific HLA alleles at a false discovery rate of 0.05. It was suggested by the authors that the approach could potentially be generalized to other disease states and immunological phenotypes. In this cohort, only TCR beta chains were sequenced, and detectable features were limited by the absence of alpha or paired-chain data. The classifier was reported to diagnose cytomegalovirus status with high specificity and sensitivity in both the original cohort and the validation cohort. Some IMGT-functional V segments, including TRBV6-2 and TRBV6-3, could not be told apart with the 87-base-pair reads, so those segments were excluded. The earlier analysis of fewer than 750 of the donors excluded roughly 17 rarely observed V segments, including chromosome 9 orphons, because counts were too low. In a later analysis, the rate of TCR association differed among HLA loci, with DRB1 alleles having the most associated TCRs and HLA-C alleles having the fewest. Roughly uniform sequencing depth across donors was assumed in presence/absence analyses, although this assumption may not hold. V-gene and J-gene trimming of TCR beta chains was associated with a missense DCLRE1C variant in a later genetic analysis, and the association was replicated in an independent cohort. The study gave a list of under 200 TCR beta chains associated with cytomegalovirus. A later analysis found that HLA-associated TCR beta chains were more clonally expanded and had lower generation probabilities than equally common non-associated chains. In an earlier analysis of around 500 of the donors, most TCR beta V segments appeared in productive rearrangements about 87% or about 30% of the time, broadly matching IMGT annotations. Because HLA typing was missing for some donors at each locus, association tests included only the typed subset. Linkage disequilibrium might explain the correlated functional status among segregating V segments, but an unknown experimental factor could not be ruled out. CMV serostatus was the only immune exposure information available for the cohort. When HLA alleles, especially DR and DQ, strongly co-occurred, attributing TCR associations to individual alleles was difficult. A further reported finding was that TCR beta sequences accurately predicted the HLA-A and HLA-B alleles for most subjects in the first cohort. According to a later analysis, most CMV-associated TCR beta chains appeared to be HLA-restricted, and the HLA associations seemed to be driven largely by CMV exposure. A cluster of highly shared sequence variants was judged likely to be a technical artifact of the sequencing pipeline. In vitro tests confirmed that a few of the cytomegalovirus-associated TCR beta chains recognize cytomegalovirus antigens.

Libraries were made using the immunoSEQ multiplex PCR assay. For the multiplex PCR, a mixture combining 60 forward primers for TCR Vbeta segments and 13 reverse primers for TCR Jbeta segments was used. The CDR3 region of rearranged TCR beta genes was amplified from genomic DNA by a multiplex PCR assay. On the Illumina HiSeq System, the amplified TCR beta libraries were sequenced as 87-base-pair reads. In the source study's methods: A later analysis tallied around 80 million unique TCR beta chains across the 666 repertoires, and about 12 million of those chains were shared by two or more donors. Raw reads were error-corrected and collapsed into unique sequences with a nearest-neighbor algorithm that merged closely related sequences to remove PCR and sequencing errors. CDR3 sequences were aligned to IMGT reference sequences to assign V, D and J gene segments. For a sequence to be retained, at least a six-nucleotide match to both a V gene segment and a J gene segment was required. A rearrangement was called productive if the CDR3 had no stop codons and remained in frame with V and J, and every other rearrangement was called non-productive. Following IMGT convention, CDR3 was defined as the stretch from the second conserved V-encoded cysteine up to the conserved J-encoded phenylalanine. In an earlier analysis of some 550 of the donors, sequences lacking an unambiguous match to a single V gene segment were excluded. An earlier analysis of approximately 590 of the donors classified V segments as functional when productive rearrangements were above 56.7% and as segregating when the standard deviation between donors was above 5%. To diagnose cytomegalovirus status from the catalog of TCR beta chain sequences, a statistical classification framework was built. In a later analysis, V and J genes were assigned by comparing TCR nucleotide sequences against IMGT/GENE-DB human TR gene sequences. Using the TCRdist pipeline, a later analysis assigned CDR3 sequences along with most-parsimonious VDJ recombination scenarios. In a later analysis, every TCR beta chain was defined by the combination of its CDR3 amino acid sequence and its V-gene family, and reads without a unique V-gene family were dropped. A later analysis removed roughly 590 highly shared, low-generation-probability nucleotide sequences to deal with suspected cross-contamination and a sequencing artifact. In a later analysis, a clonal expansion index for each public chain was calculated from normalized within-repertoire ranks of inferred template counts. Generation probabilities in a later analysis came from a VDJ recombination model fitted to out-of-frame rearrangements, and those results were checked against IGoR. Hypergeometric tests were used in a later analysis to score TCR-TCR, TCR-HLA and TCR-CMV co-occurrence, with a repertoire-size bias correction applied to the TCR pairs. In a later analysis, false discovery rates were estimated by permuting HLA or CMV assignments 20 times. A later analysis grouped co-occurring TCRs with DBSCAN, adding TCRdist sequence similarity when clustering within HLA-allele-positive subsets. For co-occurrence clustering, repertoires with fewer than 30,000 or more than 120,000 public chains were excluded, along with four or five repertoires with anomalous nucleotide sharing. This immuneACCESS table, as held by TCRdb, lists in-frame sequences with V and J called but not all clones. Of the missing ones, under half trace to an unresolved V gene in checked studies; the others have no known cause. V and J calls and clone size are those listed in that table; D and trimming were worked out from the DNA. This sample holds 80,000 to 100,000 clones; under 80% were observed only once. Under 8% of the sample is held by the ten biggest clonotypes.

The chain joins TRBV4-2 to TRBJ2-5; TRBD2 might be the D gene, on 6 matching bases. Sequences were obtained from PBMCs. The clonotype originates from a man aged 50-59 years in good health and CMV-seropositive. The nucleotides are TGTGCCAGCAGCCAGTGGGCTCGGGGGCAAGAGACCCAGTACTTC. Translated, it reads CASSQWARGQETQYF.